Presented here are 26 T cell receptor beta chains from one specimen sequenced in a study of shared clonotypes between healthy human individuals. TCRdb's copy holds only in-frame clones and misses some; the assay was immunoSEQ multiplex PCR. The sample lists 2 million to 2.5 million clones, over 85% seen once, with 0.36% in the top ten. Input material: naive CD4+ T cells from PBMCs. Subset here: CD45RA+ positively selected. The source is a man in his late teens or twenties in good health. Some clones in this sample may be carry-over from other donors' samples.

Worth noting for this clone: Different DNA sequences within this sample yield the same CDR3. The chain combines TRBV29-1 with TRBJ2-3, with 7 nucleotides matching TRBD1. V lost 4 bases to trimming and J lost 2 bases; unmatched junction nucleotides: 3. The germline gives CDR1 SQVTM, CDR2 ANQGSEA. The CDR3 has 13 residues. CDR3 DNA sequence: TGCAGCGTTGGGGGACAGTACACAGATACGCAGTATTTT. Encoded protein: CSVGGQYTDTQYF.

The chain is built from TRBV27 and TRBJ2-1; 12 positions agree with TRBD2. There are 17 residues in the CDR3. CDR1 is MNHEY and CDR2 is SMNVEV in the germline V gene (reference sequence). The V segment lost 7 bases and the J segment 2 bases; nucleotides outside the gene matches: 9. The CDR3 protein is CASTLAGGPTAYNEQFF. In DNA, the CDR3 is TGTGCCAGCACACTAGCGGGAGGCCCGACCGCCTACAATGAGCAGTTCTTC.

This rearrangement joins TRBV5-4 to TRBJ2-2; 11 bases match TRBD1. Per the germline V gene, CDR1 is SGHNT and CDR2 is YYREEE (reference sequence). Trimming removed 0 bases from V and 5 bases from J; junction bases left unmatched: 3. The CDR3 runs 16 residues. The DNA of the CDR3 is TGTGCCAGCAGCTTGGGGACAGGGGGCCGGACCGGGGAGCTGTTTTTT. This gives the protein CASSLGTGGRTGELFF.

The chain combines TRBV28 with TRBJ2-1; maybe TRBD2 (5 bases). V lost 5 bases and J 8 bases, leaving 13 bases between the germline ends. CDR1 MDHEN and CDR2 SYDVKM come from the germline V gene. The CDR3 loop spans 13 amino acids. The CDR3 region is CASSLPGKDEQFF. CDR3 nucleotide sequence: TGTGCCAGCAGTCTCCCGGGGAAAGATGAGCAGTTCTTC.

This chain links TRBV9 with TRBJ2-7; D ambiguous. The length of the CDR3 is 14 residues. Germline V lookup: CDR1 SGDLS, CDR2 YYNGEE. V was pared by 1 base and J by 3 bases, with 11 bases between. CDR3 DNA sequence: TGTGCCAGCAGCGTAAGTGCCTCCCACTACGAGCAGTACTTC. It encodes CASSVSASHYEQYF.

The rearrangement links TRBV7-8 to TRBJ2-1; D is unresolved. Per the germline V gene, CDR1 is SGHVS and CDR2 is FQNEAQ. V gave up 0 bases and J gave up 4 bases, with 7 bases separating them. The CDR3 length is 14 residues. The CDR3 here is CASSLAEVYNEQFF. The CDR3 DNA sequence: TGTGCCAGCAGCTTAGCTGAAGTATACAATGAGCAGTTCTTC.

The V and J genes are TRBV5-1 and TRBJ1-5; D gene unclear. From germline, CDR1 is SGHRS and CDR2 YFSETQ. Between the trimmed V and J ends, which lost 4 bases and 1 base, there was a span of 9 bases. The CDR3 is 14 residues long. The CDR3 here is CASSIEPSNQPQHF. The CDR3 DNA reads TGCGCCAGCAGCATAGAACCCAGCAATCAGCCCCAGCATTTT.

In this sample, this clone turned up once. The chain carries TRBV28 and TRBJ2-6, with D unclear. The CDR3 totals 13 residues. Trimming removed 8 bases at V and 2 bases at J, with 7 bases between. CDR1 and CDR2 (germline): MDHEN, SYDVKM. Written as DNA, the CDR3 is TGTGCCAGCCGGCGCCCTGGGGCCAACGTCCTGACTTTC. Amino acids: CASRRPGANVLTF. Full variable domain (rest looked up from reference TRBV28 and TRBJ2-6): DVKVTQSSRYLVKRTGEKVFLECVQDMDHENMFWYRQDPGLGLRLIYFSYDVKMKEKGDIPEGYSVSREKKERFSLILESASTNQTSMYLCASRRPGANVLTFGAGSRLTVL.

CDR3 amino acids: CSVEYSSYEQYF. CDR3 DNA: TGCAGCGTTGAATACAGTTCCTACGAGCAGTACTTC. The chain links TRBV29-1 to TRBJ2-7; D remains ambiguous. V was trimmed by 2 bases and J by 1 base, leaving 6 bases between them. Per the germline V gene, CDR1 is SQVTM and CDR2 is ANQGSEA. The CDR3 totals 12 residues.

V gene TRBV5-5 combines with J gene TRBJ2-7; D is ambiguous. There are 13 residues in the CDR3. Looked up from germline, CDR1 is SGHKS and CDR2 is YYEKEE (reference sequence). V was shortened by 4 bases and J by 5 bases, with 13 bases between the two germline ends. The CDR3 loop reads CASSAGPGNEQYF. CDR3 nucleotides: TGTGCCAGCAGCGCCGGGCCGGGCAACGAGCAGTACTTC.

The chain is built from TRBV27 and TRBJ2-3; D not resolved. V lost 4 bases and J 2 bases, leaving 10 bases between the germline ends. Germline V gives CDR1 MNHEY, CDR2 SMNVEV (reference sequence). CDR3 length equals 14 residues. CDR3: CASSSRTVTDTQYF. The CDR3 DNA reads as TGTGCCAGCAGTTCCCGGACGGTCACAGATACGCAGTATTTT.

In DNA form, the CDR3 reads TGTGCCAGCAGTGCCCCAAGGGTATCCGGAAACACCATATATTTT. Translation: CASSAPRVSGNTIYF. The chain uses TRBV25-1 and TRBJ1-3, with unresolved D. V lost 4 bases to trimming and J lost 4 bases, with 14 bases between them. CDR1 MGHDK and CDR2 SYGVNS come from the germline V gene. The CDR3 covers 15 residues.

V usage is TRBV5-8 and J usage is TRBJ2-7; D remains ambiguous. V lost 3 bases to trimming and J lost 4 bases, with 8 bases between them. Germline CDR1 reads SGHTS; CDR2 reads YDEGEE. This CDR3 has 12 amino acids. CDR3 sequence: CASSSNVYEQYF. The CDR3 DNA reads TGTGCCAGCAGCTCGAATGTGTACGAGCAGTACTTC.

The V gene is TRBV25-1, the J gene TRBJ2-1; 7 bases are shared with TRBD2. Germline CDR1 reads MGHDK; CDR2 reads SYGVNS. V lost 0 bases and J lost 3; bases outside the gene matches: 2. The CDR3 is 15 residues long. CDR3 loop: CASSEYGDYYNEQFF. The CDR3 DNA follows: TGTGCCAGCAGTGAATATGGGGACTACTACAATGAGCAGTTCTTC.

This rearrangement joins TRBV7-3 to TRBJ2-2, with D tentatively TRBD2 (5 bases). CDR1 is SGHTA and CDR2 is FQGTGA in the germline V gene. There are 16 residues in the CDR3. Trimming left V 2 bases short and J 5 bases short, with 15 bases between. CDR3 sequence: CASSLVPAGLTGELFF. In nucleotides, the CDR3 is TGTGCCAGCAGCTTAGTCCCGGCGGGTCTTACCGGGGAGCTGTTTTTT.

The rearrangement joins TRBV14 to TRBJ2-3; D tentatively fits TRBD1 or TRBD2 (5 bases each). The CDR3 is 13 amino acids. Germline loops: CDR1 SGHDN, CDR2 FVKESK. V lost 4 bases and J 1 base, leaving 6 bases between the germline ends. CDR3 sequence reads: CASSLGRTDTQYF. The DNA of the CDR3 is TGTGCCAGCAGCCTGGGACGCACAGATACGCAGTATTTT.

The V gene is TRBV11-3, the J gene TRBJ2-1; D remains ambiguous. This CDR3 spans 13 amino acids. The V end was cut by 2 bases, the J end by 5 bases, with 7 bases between. CDR1 is SGHNT and CDR2 is YENEEA in the germline V gene. CDR3 sequence reads: CASSLQQNNEQFF. In DNA, the CDR3 is TGTGCCAGCAGCTTACAACAAAACAATGAGCAGTTCTTC.

This rearrangement joins TRBV11-2 to TRBJ1-2; maybe TRBD1 (6 bases). V shed 5 bases and J shed 8 bases, with 15 bases lying between them. The germline CDR1 and CDR2 sequences are SGHAT and FQNNGV. This CDR3 is 13 amino acids long. The CDR3 reads CASSPVGGGGYTF. The CDR3 nucleotides read TGTGCCAGCAGCCCCGTGGGAGGGGGAGGCTACACCTTC.

The chain is built from TRBV10-1 and TRBJ2-4; TRBD1 aligns across 9 bases. The CDR3 loop spans 20 amino acids. V gave up 2 bases and J gave up 0 bases; unmatched junction bases: 14. Germline V gives CDR1 WNHNN, CDR2 SYGVQD (reference sequence). CDR3 protein: CASSEVAGTGRGLAKNIQYF. The CDR3 DNA is TGCGCCAGCAGTGAGGTTGCCGGGACAGGGAGAGGCCTAGCCAAAAACATTCAGTACTTC.

The chain has TRBV18 and TRBJ1-1; the match to TRBD1 covers 8 bases. This CDR3 region has 13 residues. J gave up 4 bases and V 6 bases, and 4 bases lay outside the gene matches. Per germline, CDR1 KGHSH and CDR2 LQKENI. CDR3 sequence: CASSQDRVTEAFF. CDR3 coding DNA: TGTGCCAGCTCCCAGGACAGGGTCACTGAAGCTTTCTTT. Variable domain in full (rest from reference TRBV18 and TRBJ1-1): NAGVMQNPRHLVRRRGQEARLRCSPMKGHSHVYWYRQLPEEGLKFMVYLQKENIIDESGMPKERFSAEFPKEGPSILRIQQVVRGDSAAYFCASSQDRVTEAFFGQGTRLTVV.

This clone was seen a single time. The chain employs TRBV7-2 and TRBJ2-1; 12 bases are a match to TRBD2. The CDR3 contains 16 residues. V was clipped by 5 bases and J by 3 bases; unmatched bases: 5. The germline gives CDR1 SGHTA, CDR2 FQGNSA. In DNA, the CDR3 is TGTGCCAGCAGCCAAGGACTAGCGGGAAACTACAATGAGCAGTTCTTC. Its protein product is CASSQGLAGNYNEQFF.

V gene TRBV27 combines with J gene TRBJ1-3, with TRBD1 as a possible D gene (5 bases). V lost 7 bases, J lost 4 bases, and 26 bases lay in between. Germline V gives CDR1 MNHEY, CDR2 SMNVEV (reference sequence). The CDR3 is 18 residues long. The CDR3 DNA sequence: TGTGCCAGCATCCTGGGGCGCCCCGAGGGGCGTGCGGGAAACACCATATATTTT. Residues: CASILGRPEGRAGNTIYF.

This clone appeared once. The CDR3 nucleotides read TGTGCCAGCAGCGTATCGGCTAGCGGGAAGGCCGGGCAGTACTTC. It codes for CASSVSASGKAGQYF. The rearrangement joins TRBV9 to TRBJ2-7; TRBD2 agrees at 9 bases. CDR1 and CDR2 from the germline V gene are SGDLS and YYNGEE. Germline trimming cut 1 base from V and 9 bases from J; bases unmatched to any gene: 11. This CDR3 is built from 15 residues. The complete variable domain, with remaining parts taken from reference TRBV9 and TRBJ2-7, reads DSGVTQTPKHLITATGQRVTLRCSPRSGDLSVYWYQQSLDQGLQFLIQYYNGEERAKGNILERFSAQQFPDLHSELNLSSLELGDSALYFCASSVSASGKAGQYFGPGTRLTVT.

The gene calls are TRBV5-4 and TRBJ1-5, with D unclear. Deletions cut 0 bases from V and 4 bases from J, with 11 bases between. CDR3 length equals 15 residues. CDR1 and CDR2 (germline): SGHNT, YYREEE (reference sequence). The CDR3 sequence: CASSLDGKVNQPQHF. The CDR3 DNA is TGTGCCAGCAGCTTGGACGGTAAGGTAAATCAGCCCCAGCATTTT.

The genes are TRBV28 and TRBJ2-5, with a weak D call TRBD2 (6 bases). This CDR3 comprises 14 residues. V was pared by 3 bases and J by 2 bases, with 10 bases between. Per the germline V gene, CDR1 is MDHEN and CDR2 is SYDVKM. CDR3 sequence (DNA): TGTGCCAGCAGTTTGTTAGCGGTTCAAGAGACCCAGTACTTC. Its protein is CASSLLAVQETQYF.

The chain combines TRBV30 with TRBJ2-7, with D maybe TRBD1 (7 bases). Germline V gene sequence: CDR1 GTSNPN, CDR2 SVGIG (reference sequence). CDR3 size: 15 residues. The V and J ends lost 1 base and 3 bases respectively, with 16 bases between them. DNA of the CDR3: TGTGCCTGGAGTGCAGGGCAGGGGGGATTCTACGAGCAGTACTTC. Its translation is CAWSAGQGGFYEQYF.